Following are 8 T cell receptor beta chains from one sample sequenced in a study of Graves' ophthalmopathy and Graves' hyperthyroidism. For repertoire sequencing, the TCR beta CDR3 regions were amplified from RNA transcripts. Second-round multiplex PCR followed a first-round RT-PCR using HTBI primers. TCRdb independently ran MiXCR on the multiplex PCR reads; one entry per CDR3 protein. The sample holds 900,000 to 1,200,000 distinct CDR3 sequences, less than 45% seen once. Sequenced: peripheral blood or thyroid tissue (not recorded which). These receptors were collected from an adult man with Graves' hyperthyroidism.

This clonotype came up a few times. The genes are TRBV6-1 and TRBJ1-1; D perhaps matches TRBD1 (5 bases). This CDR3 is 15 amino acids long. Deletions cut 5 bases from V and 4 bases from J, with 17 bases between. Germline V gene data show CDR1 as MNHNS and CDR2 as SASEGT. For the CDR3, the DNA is TGTGCCAGCAGTTACGGCGGAGGGGCGGTCACTGAAGCTTTCTTT. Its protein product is CASSYGGGAVTEAFF.

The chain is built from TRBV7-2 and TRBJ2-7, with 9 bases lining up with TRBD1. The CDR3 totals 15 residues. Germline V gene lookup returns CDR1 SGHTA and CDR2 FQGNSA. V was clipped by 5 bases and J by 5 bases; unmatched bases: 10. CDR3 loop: CASSVALDRGDEQYF. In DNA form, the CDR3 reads TGTGCCAGCAGCGTTGCGCTGGACAGGGGCGACGAGCAGTACTTC.

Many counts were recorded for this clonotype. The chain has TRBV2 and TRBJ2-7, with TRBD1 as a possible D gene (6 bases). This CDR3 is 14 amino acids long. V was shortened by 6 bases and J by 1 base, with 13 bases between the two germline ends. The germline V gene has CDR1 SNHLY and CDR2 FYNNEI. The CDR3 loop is CASSPRTVSYEQYF. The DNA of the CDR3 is TGTGCCAGCAGCCCCCGGACAGTGTCCTACGAGCAGTACTTC. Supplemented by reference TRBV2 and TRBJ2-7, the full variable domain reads EPEVTQTPSHQVTQMGQEVILRCVPISNHLYFYWYRQILGQKVEFLVSFYNNEISEKSEIFDDQFSVERPDGSNFTLKIRSTKLEDSAMYFCASSPRTVSYEQYFGPGTRLTVT.

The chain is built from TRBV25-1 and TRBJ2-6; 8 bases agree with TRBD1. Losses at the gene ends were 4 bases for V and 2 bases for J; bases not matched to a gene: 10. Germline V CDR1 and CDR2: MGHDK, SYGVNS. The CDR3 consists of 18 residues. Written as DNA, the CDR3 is TGTGCCAGCAGTGCACTCGGGACAGGTACCCCTGGGGCCAACGTCCTGACTTTC. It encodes CASSALGTGTPGANVLTF.

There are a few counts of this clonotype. The CDR3 is CASSPGDRGYTF. The CDR3 coding sequence is TGTGCCAGCAGCCCGGGGGACAGGGGCTACACCTTC. The chain is built from TRBV12-3 or TRBV12-4 and TRBJ1-2, with 8 bases aligning to TRBD1. This CDR3 is built from 12 residues. With V trimmed by 6 bases and J by 8 bases, 5 bases remained unmatched.

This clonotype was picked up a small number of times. CDR3 DNA sequence: TGCGCCAGCAGCTCCGGGAACGAAGCTAACTATGGCTACACCTTC. It translates to CASSSGNEANYGYTF. This chain links TRBV5-1 with TRBJ1-2; D remains ambiguous. Germline CDR1 is SGHRS and CDR2 is YFSETQ. The CDR3 has 15 amino acids. V was clipped by 3 bases and J by 0 bases, with 12 bases between them.

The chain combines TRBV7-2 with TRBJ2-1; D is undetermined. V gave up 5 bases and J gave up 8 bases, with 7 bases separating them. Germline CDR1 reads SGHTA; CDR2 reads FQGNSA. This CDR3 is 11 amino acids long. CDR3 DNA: TGTGCCAGCAGCGGAGAGTATGAGCAGTTCTTC. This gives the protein CASSGEYEQFF. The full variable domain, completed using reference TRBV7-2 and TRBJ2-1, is GAGVSQSPSNKVTEKGKDVELRCDPISGHTALYWYRQSLGQGLEFLIYFQGNSAPDKSGLPSDRFSAERTGGSVSTLTIQRTQQEDSAVYLCASSGEYEQFFGPGTRLTVL.

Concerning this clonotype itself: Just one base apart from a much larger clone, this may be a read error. CDR3 bases: TGTGCCAGCAGCTCCGGCTTTGTCTTTGGAAACACCATATATTTT. Translation: CASSSGFVFGNTIYF. The chain couples TRBV7-2 to TRBJ1-3; D gene ambiguous. The CDR3 loop spans 15 amino acids. In germline, CDR1 is SGHTA, CDR2 FQGNSA. The ends were cut back, 4 bases at V and 3 bases at J, with 13 bases in the middle.